This TCR beta chain comes out of a study of blood T cell repertoires in COVID-19. Method: immunoSEQ multiplex PCR; TCRdb's copy keeps in-frame clones and lacks some. Of 150,000 to 200,000 clones listed, roughly nine tenths are singletons. Ages ranged from about 18 to 89 years, with residence in 20 to 30 US areas. Germline CDR1 LGHNA, CDR2 YSLEER. The V segment lost 0 bases and the J segment 7 bases; nucleotides outside the gene matches: 2. The CDR3 runs to 15 residues. The source is a human donor with acute COVID-19. The donor label of this sample is uncertain. This chain uses TRBV4-3 with TRBJ2-1; TRBD1 aligns across 11 bases. The specimen was PBMCs or T cells enriched from blood (not recorded which). CDR3 sequence reads: CASSQDGTGGNEQFF. The CDR3 coding sequence is TGCGCCAGCAGCCAAGATGGGACAGGGGGGAATGAGCAGTTCTTC.